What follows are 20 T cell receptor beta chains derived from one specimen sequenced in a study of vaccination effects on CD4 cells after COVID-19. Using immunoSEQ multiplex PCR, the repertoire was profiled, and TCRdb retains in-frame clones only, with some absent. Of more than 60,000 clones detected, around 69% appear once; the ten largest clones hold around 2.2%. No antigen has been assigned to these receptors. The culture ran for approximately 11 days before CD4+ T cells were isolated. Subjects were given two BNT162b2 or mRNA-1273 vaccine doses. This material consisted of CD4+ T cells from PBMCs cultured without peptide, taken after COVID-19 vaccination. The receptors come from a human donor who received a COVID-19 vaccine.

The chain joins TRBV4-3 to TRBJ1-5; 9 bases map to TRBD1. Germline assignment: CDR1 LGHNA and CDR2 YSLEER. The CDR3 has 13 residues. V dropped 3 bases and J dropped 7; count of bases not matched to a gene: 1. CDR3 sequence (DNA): TGCGCCAGCAGCCAGGACAGGGGCCAGCCCCAGCATTTT. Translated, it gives CASSQDRGQPQHF.

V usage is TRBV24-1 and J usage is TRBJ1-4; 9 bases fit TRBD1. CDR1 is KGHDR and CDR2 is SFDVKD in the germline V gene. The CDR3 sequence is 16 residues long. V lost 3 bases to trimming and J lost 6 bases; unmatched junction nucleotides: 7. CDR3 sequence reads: CATSDSAGTGYEKLFF. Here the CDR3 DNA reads TGTGCCACCAGTGATAGCGCCGGGACAGGGTATGAAAAACTGTTTTTT.

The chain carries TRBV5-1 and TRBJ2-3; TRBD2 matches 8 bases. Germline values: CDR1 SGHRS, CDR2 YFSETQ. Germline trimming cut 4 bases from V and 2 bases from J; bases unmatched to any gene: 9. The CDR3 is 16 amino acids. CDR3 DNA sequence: TGCGCCAGCAGCCCCGGGGGGGCCCTATTCACAGATACGCAGTATTTT. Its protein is CASSPGGALFTDTQYF.

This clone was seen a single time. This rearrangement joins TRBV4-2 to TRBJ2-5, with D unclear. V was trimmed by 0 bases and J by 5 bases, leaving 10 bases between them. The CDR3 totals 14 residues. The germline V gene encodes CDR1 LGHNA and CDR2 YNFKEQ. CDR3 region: CASSQDSTTETQYF. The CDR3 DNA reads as TGTGCCAGCAGCCAAGATAGCACTACGGAGACCCAGTACTTC.

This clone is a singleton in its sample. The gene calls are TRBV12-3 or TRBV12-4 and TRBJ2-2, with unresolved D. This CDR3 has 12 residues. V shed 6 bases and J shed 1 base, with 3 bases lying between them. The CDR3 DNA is TGTGCCAGCAGGGAGAACACCGGGGAGCTGTTTTTT. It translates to CASRENTGELFF.

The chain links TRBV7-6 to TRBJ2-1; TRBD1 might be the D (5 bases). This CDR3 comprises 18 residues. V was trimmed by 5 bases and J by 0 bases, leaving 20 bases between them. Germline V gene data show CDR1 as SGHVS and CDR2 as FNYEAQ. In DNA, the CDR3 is TGTGCCAGCAGCCCCTGGGGCCAGACTGGTAGCTCCTACAATGAGCAGTTCTTC. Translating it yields CASSPWGQTGSSYNEQFF.

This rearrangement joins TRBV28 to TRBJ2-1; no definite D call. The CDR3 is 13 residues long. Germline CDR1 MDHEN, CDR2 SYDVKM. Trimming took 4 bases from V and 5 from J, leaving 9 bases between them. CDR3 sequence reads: CASSSGWNNEQFF. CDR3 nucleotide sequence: TGTGCCAGCAGTTCGGGCTGGAACAATGAGCAGTTCTTC.

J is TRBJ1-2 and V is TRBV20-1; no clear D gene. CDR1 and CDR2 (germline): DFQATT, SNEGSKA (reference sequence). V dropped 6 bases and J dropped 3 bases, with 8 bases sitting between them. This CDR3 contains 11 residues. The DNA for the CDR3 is TGCAGTGCCAGGAGAGACTATGGCTACACCTTC. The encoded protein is CSARRDYGYTF.

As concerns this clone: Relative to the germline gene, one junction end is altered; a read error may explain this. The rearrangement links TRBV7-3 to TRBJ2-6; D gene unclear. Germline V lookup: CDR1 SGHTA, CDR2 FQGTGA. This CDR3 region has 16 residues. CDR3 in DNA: TGTGCCAGCAGCATAACAACAGCCTCTGGGGCCAACGTCCTGACTTTC. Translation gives CASSITTASGANVLTF.

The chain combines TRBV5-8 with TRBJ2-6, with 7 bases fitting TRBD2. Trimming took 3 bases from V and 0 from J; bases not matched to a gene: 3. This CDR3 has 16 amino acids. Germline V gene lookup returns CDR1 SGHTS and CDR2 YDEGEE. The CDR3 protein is CASSYGGFSGANVLTF. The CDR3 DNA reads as TGTGCCAGCAGCTACGGGGGGTTCTCTGGGGCCAACGTCCTGACTTTC.

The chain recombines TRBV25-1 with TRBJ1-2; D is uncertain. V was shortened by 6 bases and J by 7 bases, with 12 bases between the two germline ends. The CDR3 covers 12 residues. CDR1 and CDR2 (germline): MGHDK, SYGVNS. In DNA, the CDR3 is TGTGCCAGCAGCCCCATGTCTGGTGGCTACACCTTC. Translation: CASSPMSGGYTF.

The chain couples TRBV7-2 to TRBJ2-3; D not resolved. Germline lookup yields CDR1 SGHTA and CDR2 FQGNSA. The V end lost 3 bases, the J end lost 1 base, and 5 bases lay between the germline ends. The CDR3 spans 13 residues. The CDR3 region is CASSFGGTDTQYF. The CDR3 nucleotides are TGTGCCAGCAGCTTCGGTGGCACAGATACGCAGTATTTT. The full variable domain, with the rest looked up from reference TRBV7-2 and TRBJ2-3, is GAGVSQSPSNKVTEKGKDVELRCDPISGHTALYWYRQSLGQGLEFLIYFQGNSAPDKSGLPSDRFSAERTGGSVSTLTIQRTQQEDSAVYLCASSFGGTDTQYFGPGTRLTVL.

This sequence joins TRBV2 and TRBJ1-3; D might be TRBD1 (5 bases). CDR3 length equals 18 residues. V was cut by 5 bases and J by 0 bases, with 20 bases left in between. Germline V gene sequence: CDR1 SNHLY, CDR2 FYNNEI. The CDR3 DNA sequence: TGTGCCAGCAGTCACGGGCGGGAGGGGAAAAGCTCTGGAAACACCATATATTTT. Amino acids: CASSHGREGKSSGNTIYF.

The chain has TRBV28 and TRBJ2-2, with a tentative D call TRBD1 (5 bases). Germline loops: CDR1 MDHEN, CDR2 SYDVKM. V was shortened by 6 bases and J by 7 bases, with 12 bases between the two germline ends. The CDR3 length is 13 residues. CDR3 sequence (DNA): TGTGCCAGCAGCTTACCAGGGAACGGGGAGCTGTTTTTT. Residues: CASSLPGNGELFF.

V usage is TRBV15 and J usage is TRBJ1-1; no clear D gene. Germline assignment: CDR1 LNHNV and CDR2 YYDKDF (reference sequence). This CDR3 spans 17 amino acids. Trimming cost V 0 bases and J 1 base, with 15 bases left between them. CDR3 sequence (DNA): TGTGCCACCAGCAGAGATCTAGTTATCGGGCGGAACACTGAAGCTTTCTTT. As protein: CATSRDLVIGRNTEAFF. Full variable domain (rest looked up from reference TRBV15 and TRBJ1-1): DAMVIQNPRYQVTQFGKPVTLSCSQTLNHNVMYWYQQKSSQAPKLLFHYYDKDFNNEADTPDNFQSRRPNTSFCFLDIRSPGLGDTAMYLCATSRDLVIGRNTEAFFGQGTRLTVV.

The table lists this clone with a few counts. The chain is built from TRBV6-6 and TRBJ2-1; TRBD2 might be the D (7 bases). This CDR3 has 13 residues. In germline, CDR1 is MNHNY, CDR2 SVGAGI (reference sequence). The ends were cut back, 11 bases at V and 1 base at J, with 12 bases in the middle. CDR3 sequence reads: CAGRGASYNEQFF. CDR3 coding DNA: TGTGCCGGCCGGGGGGCGTCCTACAATGAGCAGTTCTTC.

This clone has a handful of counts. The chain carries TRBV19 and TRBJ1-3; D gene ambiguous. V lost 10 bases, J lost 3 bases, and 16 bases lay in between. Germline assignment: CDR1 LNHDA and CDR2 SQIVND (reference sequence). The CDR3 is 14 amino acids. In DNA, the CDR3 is TGTGCCACGGGAAGGTTGAGTTTTGGAAACACCATATATTTT. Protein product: CATGRLSFGNTIYF. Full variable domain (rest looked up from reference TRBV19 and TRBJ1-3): DGGITQSPKYLFRKEGQNVTLSCEQNLNHDAMYWYRQDPGQGLRLIYYSQIVNDFQKGDIAEGYSVSREKKESFPLTVTSAQKNPTAFYLCATGRLSFGNTIYFGEGSWLTVV.

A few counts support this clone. CDR3 nucleotides: TGTGCCAGCTCACCCACGACGGGCCGGGACAGGGAGAGGAACTATGGCTACACCTTC. This codes for CASSPTTGRDRERNYGYTF. The chain links TRBV18 to TRBJ1-2; TRBD1 agrees at 9 bases. Germline assignment: CDR1 KGHSH and CDR2 LQKENI. This CDR3 is 19 amino acids long. V shed 3 bases and J 2 bases; nucleotides not matched to a gene: 16. Filled out from reference TRBV18 and TRBJ1-2, the complete variable domain reads NAGVMQNPRHLVRRRGQEARLRCSPMKGHSHVYWYRQLPEEGLKFMVYLQKENIIDESGMPKERFSAEFPKEGPSILRIQQVVRGDSAAYFCASSPTTGRDRERNYGYTFGSGTRLTVV.

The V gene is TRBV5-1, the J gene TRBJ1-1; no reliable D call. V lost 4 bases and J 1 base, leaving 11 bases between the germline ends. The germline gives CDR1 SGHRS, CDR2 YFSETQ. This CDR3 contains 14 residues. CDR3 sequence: CASSGLQPNTEAFF. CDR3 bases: TGCGCCAGCAGCGGCCTCCAACCGAACACTGAAGCTTTCTTT. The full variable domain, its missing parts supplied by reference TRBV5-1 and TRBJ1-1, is KAGVTQTPRYLIKTRGQQVTLSCSPISGHRSVSWYQQTPGQGLQFLFEYFSETQRNKGNFPGRFSGRQFSNSRSEMNVSTLELGDSALYLCASSGLQPNTEAFFGQGTRLTVV.

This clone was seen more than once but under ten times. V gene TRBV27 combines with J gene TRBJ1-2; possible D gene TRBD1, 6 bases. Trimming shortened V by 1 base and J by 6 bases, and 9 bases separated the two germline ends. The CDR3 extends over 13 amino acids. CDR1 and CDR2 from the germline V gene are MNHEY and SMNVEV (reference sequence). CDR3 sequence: CASSLLTGNGYTF. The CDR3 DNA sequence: TGTGCCAGCAGTTTATTAACAGGGAATGGCTACACCTTC.